This T cell receptor (beta chain) was captured in a study of glioma-infiltrating T cells. Study conclusions and caveats: Very few CDR3 sequences were shared between tissue and blood.

Many counts were recorded for this clonotype. What it binds is unknown. Using RNA template, CDR3s of TCR alpha and beta were amplified with iRepertoire arm-PCR. One-step reverse transcription and amplification started from about 100-400 ng of tissue mRNA or PBMC total RNA. In TCRdb, the multiplex PCR reads were re-called with MiXCR into one record per CDR3 protein. Of 160,000 or so distinct CDR3 sequences in the sample, more than 35% were seen once. Sequenced material: glioma tissue, nonneoplastic brain tissue, or PBMCs (not recorded which). The TCR was taken from a human donor with low-grade glioma or glioblastoma, undergoing nonglioma brain surgery, or in good health (not recorded which).

CDR3 DNA: TGCAGCGTCCGGGGTTTCTACAATGAGCAGTTCTTC. It specifies CSVRGFYNEQFF. The V call is TRBV29-1, the J call TRBJ2-1; D may be TRBD2 (5 bases). V was cut by 6 bases and J by 3 bases, with 9 bases left in between. This CDR3 spans 12 amino acids. Germline loops: CDR1 SQVTM, CDR2 ANQGSEA.